Below are 10 T cell receptor beta chains sequenced from a single sample in a study of neurological immune-mediated disorders (dated by TCRdb to between 2017 and 2020). Libraries were prepared through 5' RACE. TCRdb lists the instrument as Illumina HiSeq 2500. The public reads were run again by TCRdb, first through fastp at Q25 and then through MiXCR, and only productive beta chains were kept. Rows with a matching CDR3 protein are joined into one entry that keeps the most common DNA and genes. The sample table lists around 50,000 distinct CDR3 sequences, approximately 3.9% of them with a count of one. The top ten clonotypes cover roughly 7.1% of the sample. The sequenced material came from PBMCs. All receptors come from a man aged 60 to 75 with multiple sclerosis.

This clonotype came up many times. The V gene is TRBV5-6, the J gene TRBJ2-1; 8 positions match TRBD2. Germline V gene lookup returns CDR1 SGHDT and CDR2 YYEEEE. The CDR3 sequence is 19 residues long. V trimming: 1 base; J trimming: 4 bases; junction bases outside the gene matches: 16. CDR3 bases: TGTGCCAGCAGCTTGTACGGCGGGGGGTACCCGGCAGCATACAATGAGCAGTTCTTC. Translation: CASSLYGGGYPAAYNEQFF.

This clonotype showed up many times. The chain has TRBV20-1 and TRBJ2-3, with D unresolved. Per germline, CDR1 DFQATT and CDR2 SNEGSKA (reference sequence). The CDR3 loop spans 16 amino acids. V was pared by 0 bases and J by 7 bases, with 20 bases between. CDR3 in amino acids: CSARDGSSIILYTQYF. The DNA of the CDR3 is TGCAGTGCTAGAGATGGCAGCTCGATAATTCTATATACGCAGTATTTT.

The sample holds many counts of this clonotype. The rearrangement joins TRBV20-1 to TRBJ2-7; 9 bases match TRBD2. The CDR3 runs to 14 residues. The ends lost 3 bases at V and 5 bases at J; junction bases unmatched: 8. CDR1 and CDR2 from the germline V gene are DFQATT and SNEGSKA (reference sequence). CDR3 amino acids: CSASTSGRNDEQYF. The CDR3 nucleotides read TGCAGTGCTAGTACCAGCGGGAGGAATGACGAGCAGTACTTC.

This clonotype appeared a few times. This rearrangement joins TRBV5-6 to TRBJ2-5, with 9 bases lining up with TRBD1. The CDR3 covers 14 residues. The J segment lost 7 bases and the V segment lost 3 bases, leaving 7 bases of the junction unmatched. Per the germline V gene, CDR1 is SGHDT and CDR2 is YYEEEE. This CDR3 reads CASSWRMGQGTQYF. Here the CDR3 DNA reads TGTGCCAGCAGCTGGCGGATGGGACAGGGGACCCAGTACTTC.

This clonotype came up many times. This chain uses TRBV27 with TRBJ2-1, with TRBD2 identical over 11 bases. The CDR3 runs to 16 residues. CDR1 MNHEY and CDR2 SMNVEV come from the germline V gene (reference sequence). V lost 7 bases and J lost 6; bases outside the gene matches: 11. CDR3 amino acids: CASIGLAGGLGNEQFF. For the CDR3, the DNA is TGTGCCAGCATTGGCCTAGCGGGGGGCCTCGGCAATGAGCAGTTCTTC.

This clonotype was seen repeatedly, ten times or more. CDR3 DNA sequence: TGTGCCAGCAGCGTTTTAGCGGGGCTCATCACAGATACGCAGTATTTT. Protein sequence: CASSVLAGLITDTQYF. V is TRBV7-9 and J is TRBJ2-3; TRBD2 matches 8 bases. Germline loops: CDR1 SEHNR, CDR2 FQNEAQ (reference sequence). This CDR3 spans 16 amino acids. V lost 5 bases to trimming and J lost 2 bases; unmatched junction nucleotides: 9.

There are many counts of this clonotype. The V gene is TRBV10-2, the J gene TRBJ1-5, with TRBD1 matching 11 bases. The trim removed 9 bases at V and 7 bases at J, leaving 8 bases unmatched. This CDR3 has 14 residues. Germline V gene sequence: CDR1 WSHSY, CDR2 SAAADI. CDR3 amino acids: CASTGTGGIQPQHF. The CDR3 DNA sequence: TGCGCCAGTACCGGGACAGGGGGTATCCAGCCCCAGCATTTT.

This clonotype was recorded a few times. The chain carries TRBV29-1 and TRBJ2-5; D gene uncertain. The CDR3 sequence is 13 residues long. CDR1 SQVTM and CDR2 ANQGSEA come from the germline V gene. V lost 1 base and J 4 bases, leaving 10 bases between the germline ends. CDR3 sequence: CSVEGQERETQYF. DNA for the CDR3: TGCAGCGTTGAAGGGCAGGAGCGAGAGACCCAGTACTTC.

This clonotype was detected many times. The CDR3 loop reads CSVSEGETQYF. The CDR3 nucleotides are TGCAGCGTGAGCGAAGGGGAGACCCAGTACTTC. The chain has TRBV29-1 and TRBJ2-5; the D is unclear. V was pared by 6 bases and J by 5 bases, with 10 bases between. The CDR3 is made up of 11 amino acids. Germline V lookup: CDR1 SQVTM, CDR2 ANQGSEA.

Comment on this clonotype: This could be a read error, since a much larger clone is one nucleotide away. CDR3 residues: CSPGGGTSTDTKYF. As DNA, the CDR3 is TGCAGCCCCGGGGGCGGGACGAGCACAGATACGAAGTATTTT. This sequence joins TRBV20-1 and TRBJ2-3; D might be TRBD1 or TRBD2, each matching 6 bases. The CDR3 has 14 residues. The V gene's germline CDR1 is DFQATT and CDR2 SNEGSKA (reference sequence).